Each of the 17 T cell receptor beta chains below was sequenced from the same sample in a study of radiotherapy plus CTLA-4 blockade in lung cancer. This table comes from immunoSEQ multiplex PCR, and its TCRdb copy is limited to in-frame clones, with some not included. The table includes some 74,000 clones, more than 75% detected once. This material consisted of peripheral blood, taken from a patient treated with radiotherapy plus ipilimumab. The receptors come from a human donor with non-small cell lung cancer who had a complete response to radiotherapy plus ipilimumab.

V is TRBV7-2 and J is TRBJ2-5, with 10 bases fitting TRBD2. The CDR3 has 16 amino acids. V was clipped by 1 base and J by 6 bases; unmatched bases: 8. Germline V CDR1 and CDR2: SGHTA, FQGNSA. CDR3 sequence reads: CASSLDPSGGAKTQYF. The CDR3 DNA sequence: TGTGCCAGCAGCTTAGACCCCAGCGGGGGGGCAAAGACCCAGTACTTC.

The sample holds a few counts of this clone. The chain has TRBV7-6 and TRBJ2-5; 8 nucleotides align to TRBD2. Unmatched junction bases numbered 13, after V lost 2 bases and J lost 5 bases. From germline, CDR1 is SGHVS and CDR2 FNYEAQ. The CDR3 is 17 residues long. CDR3 sequence reads: CASSLNLGLASLETQYF. The CDR3 DNA sequence: TGTGCCAGCAGCTTAAACTTAGGACTAGCCTCTTTGGAGACCCAGTACTTC.

The chain joins TRBV19 to TRBJ1-1; a possible D gene is TRBD1 (6 bases). Germline V CDR1 and CDR2: LNHDA, SQIVND (reference sequence). CDR3 length equals 14 residues. V was clipped by 3 bases and J by 0 bases, with 8 bases between them. The CDR3 sequence: CASSIRGLNTEAFF. The CDR3 DNA reads as TGTGCCAGTAGTATCAGGGGCCTGAACACTGAAGCTTTCTTT.

J is TRBJ2-7 and V is TRBV20-1, with TRBD1 as a possible D gene (5 bases). Between the trimmed V and J ends, which lost 4 bases and 5 bases, there was a span of 9 bases. Germline values: CDR1 DFQATT, CDR2 SNEGSKA (reference sequence). This CDR3 comprises 11 residues. This CDR3 reads CSANQGDEQYV. DNA of the CDR3: TGCAGTGCTAATCAAGGGGACGAGCAGTACGTC.

The rearrangement links TRBV25-1 to TRBJ1-5, with TRBD1 as a possible D gene (6 bases). The V gene's germline CDR1 is MGHDK and CDR2 SYGVNS. The CDR3 runs 15 residues. The germline V and J ends were trimmed by 4 bases and 2 bases, with 12 bases remaining between them. The CDR3 DNA reads as TGTGCCAGCAGTGGTAACAGGGTTGGCAATCAGCCCCAGCATTTT. Encoded protein: CASSGNRVGNQPQHF.

This clone has just one count. This chain links TRBV5-6 with TRBJ1-2; 7 bases agree with TRBD1. J was trimmed by 2 bases and V by 3 bases; bases with no gene match: 1. CDR3 length equals 13 residues. The germline V gene has CDR1 SGHDT and CDR2 YYEEEE. CDR3 sequence (DNA): TGTGCCAGCAGCTCGGGACAGAACTATGGCTACACCTTC. It encodes CASSSGQNYGYTF.

The chain joins TRBV6-1 to TRBJ1-2; 7 positions match TRBD1. Germline V lookup: CDR1 MNHNS, CDR2 SASEGT. CDR3 length equals 13 residues. V shed 7 bases and J 3 bases; nucleotides not matched to a gene: 5. CDR3 nucleotide sequence: TGTGCCAGCACAGGGACAGTGGACTATGGCTACACCTTC. It yields the protein CASTGTVDYGYTF.

The chain combines TRBV11-2 with TRBJ1-1; D gene unclear. CDR3 length: 14 amino acids. V lost 2 bases and J 1 base, leaving 8 bases between the germline ends. Germline-derived CDR1 and CDR2 are SGHAT and FQNNGV. The CDR3 reads CASSLRGRNTEAFF. The CDR3 nucleotides are TGTGCCAGCAGCTTACGTGGGAGGAACACTGAAGCTTTCTTT.

This clone was recorded once. The CDR3 sequence: CASSRGPRDSNEKLFF. As DNA, the CDR3 is TGCGCCAGCAGCCGAGGTCCCCGGGACTCTAATGAAAAACTGTTTTTT. The V and J genes are TRBV5-1 and TRBJ1-4, with D possibly matching TRBD1 (5 bases). Trimming removed 4 bases at V and 3 bases at J, with 16 bases between. Germline V gene data show CDR1 as SGHRS and CDR2 as YFSETQ. This CDR3 spans 16 amino acids.

This chain links TRBV6-4 with TRBJ2-1; possibly TRBD2 for D (6 bases). This CDR3 has 19 residues. The V gene's germline CDR1 is MRHNA and CDR2 SNTAGT. Between the trimmed V and J ends, which lost 1 base and 0 bases, there was a span of 19 bases. CDR3 DNA: TGTGCCAGCAGTGACTTCCGCCACCACCGGGGGTCCTCCTACAATGAGCAGTTCTTC. It codes for CASSDFRHHRGSSYNEQFF.

A few counts support this clone. The chain has TRBV5-4 and TRBJ1-3; D gene uncertain. This CDR3 comprises 16 residues. Germline loops: CDR1 SGHNT, CDR2 YYREEE (reference sequence). V shed 4 bases and J shed 2 bases, with 16 bases lying between them. The CDR3 is CASSANYESPGNTIYF. The CDR3 DNA follows: TGTGCCAGCAGCGCCAATTACGAGTCCCCTGGAAACACCATATATTTT.

The J gene is TRBJ1-1, the V gene TRBV20-1; D is possibly TRBD1 (5 bases). CDR3 length: 11 residues. V gave up 3 bases and J gave up 4 bases, with 6 bases separating them. CDR1 DFQATT and CDR2 SNEGSKA come from the germline V gene (reference sequence). CDR3 in amino acids: CSASGGTEAFF. In nucleotides, the CDR3 is TGCAGTGCTAGCGGGGGCACTGAAGCTTTCTTT.

The count of this clone is one. The chain joins TRBV10-1 to TRBJ2-7, with D hard to call. This CDR3 is 15 amino acids long. Germline lookup yields CDR1 WNHNN and CDR2 SYGVQD (reference sequence). The V end lost 3 bases, the J end lost 0 bases, and 12 bases lay between the germline ends. The CDR3 coding sequence is TGCGCCAGCAGTGACCAGGCCTGCTTCTCCTACGAGCAGTACTTC. Its translation: CASSDQACFSYEQYF.

The chain combines TRBV6-1 with TRBJ1-3, with TRBD1 matching 9 bases. The CDR3 spans 16 residues. With 4 bases clipped from V and 7 bases from J, the junction kept 11 bases outside the gene matches. The germline V gene encodes CDR1 MNHNS and CDR2 SASEGT. CDR3 sequence (DNA): TGTGCCAGCAGTGGGGAGTCACAGGGGGCAAGTAACACCATATATTTT. Its protein is CASSGESQGASNTIYF.

The chain joins TRBV7-9 to TRBJ2-5, with TRBD1 as a possible D gene (6 bases). CDR3 size: 16 residues. V dropped 5 bases and J dropped 3 bases, with 19 bases sitting between them. Germline V gene lookup returns CDR1 SEHNR and CDR2 FQNEAQ (reference sequence). The CDR3 is CASSPTPRGREETQYF. DNA of the CDR3: TGTGCCAGCAGCCCCACCCCCAGGGGACGAGAAGAGACCCAGTACTTC.

The count of this clone is one. The genes are TRBV27 and TRBJ2-5; a possible D gene is TRBD1 (6 bases). Trimming took 5 bases from V and 5 from J, leaving 15 bases between them. CDR3 size: 14 residues. Germline CDR1 MNHEY, CDR2 SMNVEV (reference sequence). The CDR3 DNA reads as TGTGCCAGCAGTCGGTGGGGGCGCGGGGAGACCCAGTACTTC. Protein product: CASSRWGRGETQYF.

As DNA, the CDR3 is TGTGCCAGCAGCCAAGACGGCAGGGGGCGAAGTGGCTACACCTTC. This codes for CASSQDGRGRSGYTF. The chain links TRBV14 to TRBJ1-2; 8 bases fit TRBD1. Germline V gene data show CDR1 as SGHDN and CDR2 as FVKESK. V lost 0 bases and J lost 7; bases outside the gene matches: 7. The length of the CDR3 is 15 residues.